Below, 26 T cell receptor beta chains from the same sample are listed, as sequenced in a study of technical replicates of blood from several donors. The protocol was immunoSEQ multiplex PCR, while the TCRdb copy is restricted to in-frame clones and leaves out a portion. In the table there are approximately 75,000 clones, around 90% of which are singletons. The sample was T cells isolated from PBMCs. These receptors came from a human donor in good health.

CDR3 protein: CASGLQETQYF. In DNA, the CDR3 is TGTGCCAGCGGGCTCCAAGAGACCCAGTACTTC. J is TRBJ2-5 and V is TRBV6-5, with D unresolved. The V end was cut by 8 bases, the J end by 1 base, with 5 bases between. This CDR3 contains 11 residues. Germline V gene lookup returns CDR1 MNHEY and CDR2 SVGAGI.

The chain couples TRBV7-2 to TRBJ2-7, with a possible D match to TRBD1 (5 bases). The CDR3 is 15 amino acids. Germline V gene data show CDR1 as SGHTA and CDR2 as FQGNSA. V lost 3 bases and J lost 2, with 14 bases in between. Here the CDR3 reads CASSFTRERTYEQYF. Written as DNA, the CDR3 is TGTGCCAGCAGCTTTACCAGGGAAAGGACCTACGAGCAGTACTTC.

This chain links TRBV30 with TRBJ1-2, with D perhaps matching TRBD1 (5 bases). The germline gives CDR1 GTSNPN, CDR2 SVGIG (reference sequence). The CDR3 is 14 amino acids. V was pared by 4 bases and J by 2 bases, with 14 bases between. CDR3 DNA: TGTGCCTGGACCTACGCGGACACCAACTATGGCTACACCTTC. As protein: CAWTYADTNYGYTF.

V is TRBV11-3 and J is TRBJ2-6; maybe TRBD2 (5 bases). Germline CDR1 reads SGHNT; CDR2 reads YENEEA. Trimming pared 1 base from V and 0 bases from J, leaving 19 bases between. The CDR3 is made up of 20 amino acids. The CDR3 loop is CASSLADLFRLSSGANVLTF. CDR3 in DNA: TGTGCCAGCAGCTTAGCGGACCTCTTCAGACTAAGCTCTGGGGCCAACGTCCTGACTTTC.

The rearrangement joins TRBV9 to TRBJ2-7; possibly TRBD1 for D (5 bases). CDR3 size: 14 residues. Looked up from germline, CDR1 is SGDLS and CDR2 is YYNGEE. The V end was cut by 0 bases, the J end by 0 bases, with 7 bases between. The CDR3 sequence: CASSVETDSYEQYF. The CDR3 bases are TGTGCCAGCAGCGTAGAGACAGACTCCTACGAGCAGTACTTC.

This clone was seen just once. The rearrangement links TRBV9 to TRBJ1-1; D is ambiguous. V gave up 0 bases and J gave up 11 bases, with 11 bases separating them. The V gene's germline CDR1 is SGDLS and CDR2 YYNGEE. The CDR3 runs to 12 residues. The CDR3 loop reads CASSVDQTTAFF. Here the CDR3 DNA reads TGTGCCAGCAGCGTAGACCAGACTACGGCTTTCTTT.

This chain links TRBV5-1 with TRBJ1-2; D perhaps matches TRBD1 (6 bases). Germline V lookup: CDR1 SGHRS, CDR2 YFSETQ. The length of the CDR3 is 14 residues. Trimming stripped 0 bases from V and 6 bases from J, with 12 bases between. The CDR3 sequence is CASSLAGDTHGYTF. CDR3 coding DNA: TGCGCCAGCAGCTTGGCCGGGGACACCCATGGCTACACCTTC.

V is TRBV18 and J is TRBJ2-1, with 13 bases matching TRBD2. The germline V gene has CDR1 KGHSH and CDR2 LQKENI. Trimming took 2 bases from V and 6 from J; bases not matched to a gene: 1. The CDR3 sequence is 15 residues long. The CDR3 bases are TGTGCCAGCTCACCAGGGACTAGCGGGATCAATGAGCAGTTCTTC. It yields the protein CASSPGTSGINEQFF.

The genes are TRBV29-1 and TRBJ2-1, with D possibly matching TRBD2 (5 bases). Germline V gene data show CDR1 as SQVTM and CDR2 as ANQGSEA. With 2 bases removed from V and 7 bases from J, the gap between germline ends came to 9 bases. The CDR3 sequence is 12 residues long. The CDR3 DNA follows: TGCAGCGTTGAACGGGAAGGGAATGAGCAGTTCTTC. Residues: CSVEREGNEQFF.

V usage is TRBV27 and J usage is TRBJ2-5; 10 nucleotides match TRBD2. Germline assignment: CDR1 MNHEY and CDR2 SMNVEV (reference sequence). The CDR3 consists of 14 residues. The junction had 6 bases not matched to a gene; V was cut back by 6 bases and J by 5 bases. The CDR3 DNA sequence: TGTGCCAGCAGCATTAGCGGGGGGTGGGAGACCCAGTACTTC. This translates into CASSISGGWETQYF.

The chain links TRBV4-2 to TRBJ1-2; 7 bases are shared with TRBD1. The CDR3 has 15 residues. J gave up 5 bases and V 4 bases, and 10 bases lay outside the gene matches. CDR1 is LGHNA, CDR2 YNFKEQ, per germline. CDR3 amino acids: CASSPSTGNVYGYTF. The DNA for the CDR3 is TGTGCCAGCAGCCCGTCGACAGGGAATGTATATGGCTACACCTTC.

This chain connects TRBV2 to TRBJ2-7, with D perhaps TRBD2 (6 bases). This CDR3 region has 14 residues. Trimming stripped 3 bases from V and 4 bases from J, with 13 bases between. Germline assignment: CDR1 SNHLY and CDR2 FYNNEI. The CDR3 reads CASSEGAGPYEQYF. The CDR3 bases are TGTGCCAGCAGTGAGGGTGCGGGACCATACGAGCAGTACTTC. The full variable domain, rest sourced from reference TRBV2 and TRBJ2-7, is EPEVTQTPSHQVTQMGQEVILRCVPISNHLYFYWYRQILGQKVEFLVSFYNNEISEKSEIFDDQFSVERPDGSNFTLKIRSTKLEDSAMYFCASSEGAGPYEQYFGPGTRLTVT.

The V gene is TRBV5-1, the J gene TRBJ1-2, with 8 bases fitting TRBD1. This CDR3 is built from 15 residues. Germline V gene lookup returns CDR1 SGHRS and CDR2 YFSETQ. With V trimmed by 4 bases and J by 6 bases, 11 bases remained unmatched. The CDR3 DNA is TGCGCCAGCAGCCCCGAGGCTAACAGGGGGGATGGCTACACCTTC. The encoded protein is CASSPEANRGDGYTF.

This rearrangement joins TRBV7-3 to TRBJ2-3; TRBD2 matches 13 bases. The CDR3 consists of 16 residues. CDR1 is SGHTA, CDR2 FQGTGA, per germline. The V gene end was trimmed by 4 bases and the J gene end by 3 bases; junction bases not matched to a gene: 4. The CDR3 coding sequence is TGTGCCAGCAGCTCAGGACTAGCGGGAGTTACAGATACGCAGTATTTT. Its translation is CASSSGLAGVTDTQYF.

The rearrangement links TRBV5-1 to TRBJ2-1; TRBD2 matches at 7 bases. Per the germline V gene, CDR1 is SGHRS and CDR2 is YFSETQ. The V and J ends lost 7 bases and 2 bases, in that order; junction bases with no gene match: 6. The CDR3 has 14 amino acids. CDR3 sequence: CASGRDYAYNEQFF. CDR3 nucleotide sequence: TGCGCCAGCGGACGGGACTACGCCTACAATGAGCAGTTCTTC.

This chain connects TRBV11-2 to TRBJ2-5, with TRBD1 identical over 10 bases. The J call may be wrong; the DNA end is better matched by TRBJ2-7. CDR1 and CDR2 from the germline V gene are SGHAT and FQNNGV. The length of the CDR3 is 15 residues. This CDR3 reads CASSPGDRGSYEQYF. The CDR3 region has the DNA TGTGCCAGCAGCCCCGGGGACAGGGGTTCCTACGAGCAGTACTTC.

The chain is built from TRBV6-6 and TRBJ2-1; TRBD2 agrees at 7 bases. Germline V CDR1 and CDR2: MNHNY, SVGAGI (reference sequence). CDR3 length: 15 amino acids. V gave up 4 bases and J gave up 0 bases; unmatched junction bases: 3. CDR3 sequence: CASSSRTSSYNEQFF. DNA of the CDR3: TGTGCCAGCAGTTCCCGGACTAGCTCCTACAATGAGCAGTTCTTC.

For the CDR3, the DNA is TGCGCCAGCAGCCAAGAAGGAGGGGTCGGACAGCCCCAGCATTTT. It specifies CASSQEGGVGQPQHF. The gene calls are TRBV4-1 and TRBJ1-5, with a weak D call TRBD1 (5 bases). The length of the CDR3 is 15 residues. The germline V and J ends were trimmed by 0 bases and 7 bases, with 13 bases remaining between them. Germline V gives CDR1 MGHRA, CDR2 YSYEKL.

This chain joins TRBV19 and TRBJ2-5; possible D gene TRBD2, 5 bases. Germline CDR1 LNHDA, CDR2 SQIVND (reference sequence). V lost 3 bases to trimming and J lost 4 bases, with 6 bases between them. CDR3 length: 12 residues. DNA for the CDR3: TGTGCCAGTAGTATGGCGGGAGAGACCCAGTACTTC. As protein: CASSMAGETQYF.

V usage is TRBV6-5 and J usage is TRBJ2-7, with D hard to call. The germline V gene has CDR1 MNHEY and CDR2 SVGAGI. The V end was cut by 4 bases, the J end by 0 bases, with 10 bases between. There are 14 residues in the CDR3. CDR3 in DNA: TGTGCCAGCAGTTTAACACAAAACTCCTACGAGCAGTACTTC. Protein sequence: CASSLTQNSYEQYF.

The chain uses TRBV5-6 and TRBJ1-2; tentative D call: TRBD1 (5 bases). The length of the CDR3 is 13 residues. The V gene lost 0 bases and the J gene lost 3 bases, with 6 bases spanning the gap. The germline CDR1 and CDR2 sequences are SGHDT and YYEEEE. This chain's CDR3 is CASSLETDYGYTF. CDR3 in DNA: TGTGCCAGCAGCTTGGAGACAGACTATGGCTACACCTTC.

The CDR3 DNA follows: TGTGCCAGCAGTTATAGTAGACAGGGTTTCACTGAAGCTTTCTTT. Translation: CASSYSRQGFTEAFF. The chain carries TRBV7-9 and TRBJ1-1, with 7 bases fitting TRBD1. The V gene's germline CDR1 is SEHNR and CDR2 FQNEAQ (reference sequence). Trimming cost V 6 bases and J 4 bases; bases outside gene matches: 11. The CDR3 has 15 amino acids.

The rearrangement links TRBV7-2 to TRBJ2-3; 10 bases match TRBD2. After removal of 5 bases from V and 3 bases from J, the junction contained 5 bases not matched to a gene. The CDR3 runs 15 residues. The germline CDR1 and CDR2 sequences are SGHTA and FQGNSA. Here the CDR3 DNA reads TGTGCCAGCAGCCCCCGGACTAGCGGTACAGATACGCAGTATTTT. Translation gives CASSPRTSGTDTQYF.

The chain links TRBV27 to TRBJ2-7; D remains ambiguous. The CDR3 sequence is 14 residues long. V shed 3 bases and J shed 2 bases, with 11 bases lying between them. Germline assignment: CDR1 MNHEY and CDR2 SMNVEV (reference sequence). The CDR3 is CASSFGTLPYEQYF. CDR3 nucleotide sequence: TGTGCCAGCAGTTTTGGCACCCTCCCCTACGAGCAGTACTTC.

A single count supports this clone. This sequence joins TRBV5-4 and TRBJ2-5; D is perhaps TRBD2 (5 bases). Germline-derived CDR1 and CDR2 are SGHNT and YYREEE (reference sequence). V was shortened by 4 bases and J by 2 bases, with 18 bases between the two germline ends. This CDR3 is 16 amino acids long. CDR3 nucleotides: TGTGCCAGCAGCCCCGAGGGCCTGTCACGTCAAGAGACCCAGTACTTC. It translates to CASSPEGLSRQETQYF.

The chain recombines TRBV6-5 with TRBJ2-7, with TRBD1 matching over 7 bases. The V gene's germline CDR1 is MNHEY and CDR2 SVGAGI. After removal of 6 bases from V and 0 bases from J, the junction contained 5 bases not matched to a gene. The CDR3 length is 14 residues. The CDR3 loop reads CASSLQGSSYEQYF. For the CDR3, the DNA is TGTGCCAGCAGCCTACAGGGGAGCTCCTACGAGCAGTACTTC.